This T cell receptor beta chain was sequenced in a study of cytotoxic CD8 clonotypes in ibrutinib-treated CLL. Repertoires were generated with immunoSEQ multiplex PCR, while TCRdb's copy carries only in-frame clones and drops some. This table has 49,000 or so clones, 53% appearing once. The TCR was taken from a human donor with chronic lymphocytic leukemia. The sequenced sample was PBMCs, obtained after 12 months of ibrutinib treatment.

The CDR3 region is CASSLVEGAYNSPLHF. The CDR3 region has the DNA TGCGCCAGCAGCTTGGTGGAGGGCGCCTATAATTCACCCCTCCACTTT. The J gene is TRBJ1-6, the V gene TRBV5-1, with D unclear. The V and J ends lost 0 bases and 2 bases respectively, with 9 bases between them. Germline values: CDR1 SGHRS, CDR2 YFSETQ. The CDR3 extends over 16 amino acids. The whole variable domain, remainder taken from reference TRBV5-1 and TRBJ1-6, is KAGVTQTPRYLIKTRGQQVTLSCSPISGHRSVSWYQQTPGQGLQFLFEYFSETQRNKGNFPGRFSGRQFSNSRSEMNVSTLELGDSALYLCASSLVEGAYNSPLHFGNGTRLTVT.